The rows below give T cell receptor beta chains drawn from one sample of a study of Graves' ophthalmopathy and Graves' hyperthyroidism. TCRdb called the multiplex PCR reads again in MiXCR, with one record for every CDR3 protein. In the table there are around 1,000,000 distinct CDR3 sequences, approximately 35% of which are singletons. The sequenced sample was peripheral blood or thyroid tissue (not recorded which). All receptors derive from an adult man with Graves' hyperthyroidism. CDR3s include the opening cysteine and the closing phenylalanine or tryptophan. D genes are given only for firm matches. Where a row states a size, it is once, few, many or the class of an expanded clone; other rows omit it.

clone_size: many
j_call: TRBJ1-6
d_call: TRBD1
v_call: TRBV7-9
cdr3_aa: CASSLEGTVPDNSPLHF
cdr3_nt: TGTGCCAGCAGCTTAGAGGGGACAGTCCCAGATAATTCACCCCTCCACTTT

clone_size: few
j_call: TRBJ2-5
d_call: TRBD1
v_call: TRBV11-3
cdr3_aa: CASSLGHWGQGRQETQYF
cdr3_nt: TGTGCCAGCAGCTTAGGTCATTGGGGACAGGGCCGTCAAGAGACCCAGTACTTC

clone_size: .
j_call: TRBJ1-5
d_call: TRBD1
v_call: TRBV7-2
cdr3_aa: CASSQGQGQGPQHF
cdr3_nt: TGTGCCAGCAGCCAGGGACAGGGACAAGGGCCCCAGCATTTT

clone_size: many
j_call: TRBJ2-5
d_call: .
v_call: TRBV10-2
cdr3_aa: CASQLGETQYF
cdr3_nt: TGCGCCAGCCAGTTGGGAGAGACCCAGTACTTC

clone_size: many
j_call: TRBJ2-7
d_call: .
v_call: TRBV20-1
cdr3_aa: CSAPPPRDSYEQYF
cdr3_nt: TGCAGTGCACCCCCGCCGAGGGACTCCTACGAGCAGTACTTC

clone_size: few
j_call: TRBJ2-2
d_call: TRBD1
v_call: TRBV11-3
cdr3_aa: CASSWDRGTTGELFF
cdr3_nt: TGTGCCAGCAGCTGGGACAGGGGTACCACCGGGGAGCTGTTTTTT

clone_size: many
j_call: TRBJ1-2
d_call: .
v_call: TRBV29-1
cdr3_aa: CSVLHFGYGYTF
cdr3_nt: TGCAGCGTTCTCCACTTTGGCTATGGCTACACCTTC

clone_size: .
j_call: TRBJ2-5
d_call: TRBD1
v_call: TRBV29-1
cdr3_aa: CSVEPDRESETQYF
cdr3_nt: TGCAGCGTTGAACCGGACAGGGAGTCGGAGACCCAGTACTTC

clone_size: many
j_call: TRBJ1-1
d_call: TRBD1
v_call: TRBV2
cdr3_aa: CASREQGARGTEAFF
cdr3_nt: TGTGCCAGCAGGGAACAGGGGGCGCGGGGCACTGAAGCTTTCTTT

clone_size: .
j_call: TRBJ1-2
d_call: .
v_call: TRBV20-1
cdr3_aa: CSARDRREYGYTF
cdr3_nt: TGCAGTGCTAGAGATCGGCGGGAGTATGGCTACACCTTC

clone_size: .
j_call: TRBJ2-5
d_call: .
v_call: TRBV6-1
cdr3_aa: CASSEPRHRVGASETQYF
cdr3_nt: TGCGCCAGCAGTGAACCCCGGCACAGGGTAGGGGCTTCGGAGACCCAGTACTTC

clone_size: many
j_call: TRBJ1-2
d_call: .
v_call: TRBV20-1
cdr3_aa: CSARDIRGLSSGYTF
cdr3_nt: TGCAGTGCTAGAGATATTAGAGGGCTCTCCTCTGGCTACACCTTC

clone_size: many
j_call: TRBJ2-1
d_call: .
v_call: TRBV20-1
cdr3_aa: CSARDWAYNEQFF
cdr3_nt: TGCAGTGCGCGGGACTGGGCCTACAATGAGCAGTTCTTC

clone_size: .
j_call: TRBJ1-5
d_call: .
v_call: TRBV19
cdr3_aa: CASTTAGGYSNQPQHF
cdr3_nt: TGTGCCAGTACCACGGCCGGGGGGTATAGCAATCAGCCCCAGCATTTT

clone_size: many
j_call: TRBJ1-1
d_call: .
v_call: TRBV20-1
cdr3_aa: CSVTDTGYEAFF
cdr3_nt: TGCAGTGTTACAGATACAGGGTATGAAGCTTTCTTT

clone_size: .
j_call: TRBJ2-7
d_call: .
v_call: TRBV5-1
cdr3_aa: CASSLEVSGISYEQYF
cdr3_nt: TGCGCCAGCAGCTTGGAGGTATCAGGGATCAGCTACGAGCAGTACTTC

clone_size: .
j_call: TRBJ1-6
d_call: .
v_call: TRBV27
cdr3_aa: CASSLLLESPLHF
cdr3_nt: TGTGCCAGCAGTTTACTTCTCGAATCACCCCTCCACTTT

clone_size: .
j_call: TRBJ1-6
d_call: .
v_call: TRBV29-1
cdr3_aa: CSVVVGSNSPLHF
cdr3_nt: TGCAGCGTTGTTGTGGGTTCTAATTCACCCCTCCACTTT

clone_size: many
j_call: TRBJ2-7
d_call: .
v_call: TRBV10-1
cdr3_aa: CASSVSPNYEQYF
cdr3_nt: TGCGCCAGCAGTGTTTCACCGAACTACGAGCAGTACTTC

clone_size: few
j_call: TRBJ2-3
d_call: .
v_call: TRBV9
cdr3_aa: CASSVEARDTQYF
cdr3_nt: TGTGCCAGCAGCGTAGAGGCTAGAGATACGCAGTATTTT

clone_size: many
j_call: TRBJ2-5
d_call: .
v_call: TRBV4-1
cdr3_aa: CASSQVLGETQYF
cdr3_nt: TGCGCCAGCAGCCAGGTCCTGGGAGAGACCCAGTACTTC

clone_size: few
j_call: TRBJ1-2
d_call: TRBD1
v_call: TRBV29-1
cdr3_aa: CSVVAGTGLTTGYTF
cdr3_nt: TGCAGCGTTGTTGCCGGGACAGGGCTTACTACTGGCTACACCTTC

clone_size: many
j_call: TRBJ1-1
d_call: .
v_call: TRBV10-3
cdr3_aa: CAISVRPFRGHSEAFF
cdr3_nt: TGTGCCATCAGTGTACGACCTTTCAGGGGCCACAGTGAAGCTTTCTTT

clone_size: .
j_call: TRBJ2-2
d_call: .
v_call: TRBV11-3
cdr3_aa: CASSYARGGELFF
cdr3_nt: TGTGCCAGCAGTTACGCCCGGGGGGGGGAGCTGTTTTTT

clone_size: .
j_call: TRBJ2-2
d_call: TRBD1
v_call: TRBV5-1
cdr3_aa: CASTILGTANTGELFF
cdr3_nt: TGCGCCAGCACGATCCTCGGGACAGCGAACACCGGGGAGCTGTTTTTT

clone_size: many
j_call: TRBJ1-5
d_call: .
v_call: TRBV9
cdr3_aa: CASSAGLANQPQHF
cdr3_nt: TGTGCCAGCAGCGCGGGGCTTGCCAATCAGCCCCAGCATTTT

clone_size: .
j_call: TRBJ2-5
d_call: .
v_call: TRBV29-1
cdr3_aa: CSVYMSMETQYF
cdr3_nt: TGCAGCGTTTACATGAGTATGGAGACCCAGTACTTC

clone_size: .
j_call: TRBJ2-2
d_call: .
v_call: TRBV20-1
cdr3_aa: CSAARPTGNTGELFF
cdr3_nt: TGCAGTGCTGCCCGACCGACAGGGAACACCGGGGAGCTGTTTTTT

clone_size: .
j_call: TRBJ1-6
d_call: TRBD1
v_call: TRBV5-8
cdr3_aa: CASSFGRQGLADSPLHF
cdr3_nt: TGTGCCAGCAGCTTTGGGAGACAGGGGTTGGCCGATTCACCCCTCCACTTT

clone_size: .
j_call: TRBJ2-7
d_call: .
v_call: TRBV7-9
cdr3_aa: CASSAQNSGGSYEQYF
cdr3_nt: TGTGCCAGCAGCGCCCAAAACTCCGGGGGCTCCTACGAGCAGTACTTC

clone_size: .
j_call: TRBJ2-6
d_call: .
v_call: TRBV6-2/TRBV6-3
cdr3_aa: CASRTGRWFSGANVLTF
cdr3_nt: TGTGCCAGCAGGACGGGACGCTGGTTTTCTGGGGCCAACGTCCTGACTTTC

clone_size: .
j_call: TRBJ2-6
d_call: TRBD1
v_call: TRBV4-3
cdr3_aa: CASSRGTGVGTEAF
cdr3_nt: TGCGCCAGCAGCCGCGGGACAGGGGTTGGCACTGAAGCTTTC

clone_size: few
j_call: TRBJ1-5
d_call: .
v_call: TRBV12-3/TRBV12-4
cdr3_aa: CASSLKGGSQPQHF
cdr3_nt: TGTGCCAGCAGTTTAAAGGGTGGAAGTCAGCCCCAGCATTTT

clone_size: .
j_call: TRBJ2-7
d_call: .
v_call: TRBV28
cdr3_aa: CVSSRTSTYYEQYF
cdr3_nt: TGTGTCAGCAGCCGGACATCGACTTACTACGAGCAGTACTTC

clone_size: .
j_call: TRBJ2-5
d_call: TRBD2
v_call: TRBV5-1
cdr3_aa: CASSLLGGGDQETQYF
cdr3_nt: TGCGCCAGCAGCTTGTTAGGCGGGGGGGACCAAGAGACCCAGTACTTC

clone_size: .
j_call: TRBJ1-5
d_call: TRBD1
v_call: TRBV27
cdr3_aa: CASSFRGAGGQPQHF
cdr3_nt: TGTGCCAGCAGTTTCAGGGGGGCCGGGGGTCAGCCCCAGCATTTT

clone_size: .
j_call: TRBJ1-2
d_call: .
v_call: TRBV7-9
cdr3_aa: CASSVERGVSGYTF
cdr3_nt: TGTGCCAGCAGCGTCGAGCGGGGGGTGTCTGGCTACACCTTC

clone_size: .
j_call: TRBJ1-4
d_call: .
v_call: TRBV5-1
cdr3_aa: CASSLEQQGREKLFF
cdr3_nt: TGTGCCAGCAGCTTGGAGCAGCAGGGGAGGGAAAAACTGTTTTTT

clone_size: .
j_call: TRBJ1-6
d_call: TRBD1
v_call: TRBV10-3
cdr3_aa: CARGVGQGGSPLHF
cdr3_nt: TGTGCTAGAGGGGTCGGACAGGGTGGTTCACCCCTCCACTTT

clone_size: many
j_call: TRBJ1-1
d_call: .
v_call: TRBV7-9
cdr3_aa: CASSPPLGSEAFF
cdr3_nt: TGTGCCAGCAGCCCGCCGTTAGGGTCTGAAGCTTTCTTT

clone_size: few
j_call: TRBJ2-2
d_call: .
v_call: TRBV4-1
cdr3_aa: CASSDSPRSGELFF
cdr3_nt: TGCGCCAGCAGTGATAGCCCACGGTCCGGGGAGCTGTTTTTT

clone_size: .
j_call: TRBJ1-5
d_call: .
v_call: TRBV12-3/TRBV12-4
cdr3_aa: CASSNPGYNQPQHF
cdr3_nt: TGTGCCAGCAGCAACCCCGGTTACAATCAGCCCCAGCATTTT

clone_size: few
j_call: TRBJ1-2
d_call: TRBD1
v_call: TRBV25-1
cdr3_aa: CASSSAGTGSYYGYTF
cdr3_nt: TGTGCCAGCAGTTCCGCCGGGACAGGGAGTTACTATGGCTACACCTTC

clone_size: .
j_call: TRBJ1-6
d_call: .
v_call: TRBV6-5
cdr3_aa: CASSTRPQSSYNSPLHF
cdr3_nt: TGTGCCAGCAGTACGCGCCCCCAGAGCTCCTATAATTCACCCCTCCACTTT

clone_size: .
j_call: TRBJ2-2
d_call: .
v_call: TRBV6-1
cdr3_aa: CASSQGGIGTGELFF
cdr3_nt: TGTGCCAGCAGCCAAGGGGGGATCGGCACCGGGGAGTTGTTTTTT

clone_size: many
j_call: TRBJ2-7
d_call: .
v_call: TRBV19
cdr3_aa: CATVDSGYSYEQYF
cdr3_nt: TGTGCCACCGTGGACAGCGGCTACTCCTACGAGCAGTACTTC

clone_size: .
j_call: TRBJ2-7
d_call: TRBD1
v_call: TRBV29-1
cdr3_aa: CSERQGRSYEQYF
cdr3_nt: TGCAGCGAACGACAGGGACGGTCCTACGAGCAGTACTTC

clone_size: .
j_call: TRBJ2-2
d_call: .
v_call: TRBV13
cdr3_aa: CASSPREIQGELFF
cdr3_nt: TGTGCCAGCAGCCCCCGGGAAATTCAGGGGGAGCTGTTTTTT

clone_size: .
j_call: TRBJ2-7
d_call: .
v_call: TRBV29-1
cdr3_aa: CSGEDSYEQYF
cdr3_nt: TGCAGCGGTGAGGACAGCTACGAGCAGTACTTC